This TCR beta chain was recovered during a study of shared clonotypes between healthy human individuals. Study context: Per donor, CD8 memory used one plate, CD8 naive used two, CD4 memory used three and CD4 naive used three. Study-level points and caveats: In the sorted subsets, rarefaction showed sequencing was incomplete despite large depth.

The ends lost 5 bases at V and 5 bases at J; junction bases unmatched: 7. The V gene's germline CDR1 is SGHTA and CDR2 FQGTGA. There are 14 residues in the CDR3. The assay used deep level. TCRdb's copy holds only in-frame clones and misses some; the assay was immunoSEQ multiplex PCR. The profile shows 1,100,000 or so clones, around 78% of them singletons. As to this clone: Its specificity is unknown. Other DNA sequences in the sample encode the same CDR3.

The V and J genes are TRBV7-3 and TRBJ2-5, with TRBD2 matching over 8 bases. This TCR was sampled from a man younger than 30 in good health. Some clones in this sample may be carry-over from other donors' samples. Sequencing was performed on memory CD4+ T cells from PBMCs. This sample's subset: CD45RA-negative fraction. Written as DNA, the CDR3 is TGTGCCAGCAGCCTCGGACTAGCCGGGGAGACCCAGTACTTC. Translated: CASSLGLAGETQYF.